This TCR beta chain was identified in a study of blood T cell repertoires in COVID-19 (dated by TCRdb to 2020 to 2022). Looking at the study overall: Samples covering the acute and convalescent phases of COVID-19 were provided by collaborators in the United States, Italy and Spain. The prospective study material was composed of cDNA or gDNA derived from T cells, B-cell-depleted T cells, or PBMCs. Subjects who had been exposed to COVID-19, were actively infected with it, or had recovered from it provided the deeply sampled blood TCRbeta repertoires that made up the dataset. The repertoires were made available in a free public database intended to serve as a resource for research on the immune response to SARS-CoV-2. The samples were drawn from the first 160 participants of the ongoing ImmuneRACE study and from about 1,200 subjects provided by 6 global collaborators. Nearly every sample came with metadata listing a de-identified subject ID, COVID-19 status, age in years and sex. HLA class I and class II types, where available, came from metadata supplied by the sample provider rather than from assay-based typing. On the study overall, not on this receptor specifically: The quantity of clinical and demographic metadata differed by source and by participant and was supplied without curation.

As regards this clone: This clone's antigen is unknown. No per-base quality is available; no much larger clone lies one base away.

The immunoSEQ Assay, a bias-controlled multiplex PCR, was used to amplify TCRbeta CDR3 regions from genomic DNA. In the paper's pipeline: Nucleated cell counts per sample were estimated from amplification of reference gene primers within the assay. Sequence reads were collapsed and filtered to measure the absolute abundance of every unique TCRbeta CDR3 rearrangement. For each sample, productive Simpson clonality was calculated as the square root of Simpson's diversity index over productive rearrangements. TCRdb took this table from immuneACCESS and kept in-frame rearrangements with V and J called. Such tables lack part of the clones; where checked against another copy, unresolved V genes explain under half of the gap, and the rest is unexplained. The D gene and trimming were derived from the DNA, and the V and J assignments and clone size from that table. The sample table shows 90,000 to 120,000 clones, and about 89% are seen once. The top ten hold about 5.1% of the sample.

Relative to germline, V is 0 bases shorter and J is 2 bases shorter, with 11 bases between their ends. CDR1 LGHNA and CDR2 YSLEER are derived from the germline V gene. The CDR3 holds 15 amino acids from the cysteine to the phenylalanine. Only the CDR3 portion is preserved as DNA: 45 bases, with reading frame beginning at the first base. Collaborating institutions collected whole blood in K2EDTA tubes following their own protocols. For TCRbeta analysis, collaborators shipped samples as frozen whole blood, isolated PBMCs, or DNA extracted from either of those sample types. Sequencing input: peripheral blood. The receptor comes from a human donor in a cohort sampled during active COVID-19. The chain was built from TRBV4-3 and TRBJ2-7; tentative D gene TRBD1, with 5 bases matching. The nucleotides are TGCGCCAGCAGCCAAGATCCCACAGGCCCCTACGAGCAGTACTTC. Its protein is CASSQDPTGPYEQYF.